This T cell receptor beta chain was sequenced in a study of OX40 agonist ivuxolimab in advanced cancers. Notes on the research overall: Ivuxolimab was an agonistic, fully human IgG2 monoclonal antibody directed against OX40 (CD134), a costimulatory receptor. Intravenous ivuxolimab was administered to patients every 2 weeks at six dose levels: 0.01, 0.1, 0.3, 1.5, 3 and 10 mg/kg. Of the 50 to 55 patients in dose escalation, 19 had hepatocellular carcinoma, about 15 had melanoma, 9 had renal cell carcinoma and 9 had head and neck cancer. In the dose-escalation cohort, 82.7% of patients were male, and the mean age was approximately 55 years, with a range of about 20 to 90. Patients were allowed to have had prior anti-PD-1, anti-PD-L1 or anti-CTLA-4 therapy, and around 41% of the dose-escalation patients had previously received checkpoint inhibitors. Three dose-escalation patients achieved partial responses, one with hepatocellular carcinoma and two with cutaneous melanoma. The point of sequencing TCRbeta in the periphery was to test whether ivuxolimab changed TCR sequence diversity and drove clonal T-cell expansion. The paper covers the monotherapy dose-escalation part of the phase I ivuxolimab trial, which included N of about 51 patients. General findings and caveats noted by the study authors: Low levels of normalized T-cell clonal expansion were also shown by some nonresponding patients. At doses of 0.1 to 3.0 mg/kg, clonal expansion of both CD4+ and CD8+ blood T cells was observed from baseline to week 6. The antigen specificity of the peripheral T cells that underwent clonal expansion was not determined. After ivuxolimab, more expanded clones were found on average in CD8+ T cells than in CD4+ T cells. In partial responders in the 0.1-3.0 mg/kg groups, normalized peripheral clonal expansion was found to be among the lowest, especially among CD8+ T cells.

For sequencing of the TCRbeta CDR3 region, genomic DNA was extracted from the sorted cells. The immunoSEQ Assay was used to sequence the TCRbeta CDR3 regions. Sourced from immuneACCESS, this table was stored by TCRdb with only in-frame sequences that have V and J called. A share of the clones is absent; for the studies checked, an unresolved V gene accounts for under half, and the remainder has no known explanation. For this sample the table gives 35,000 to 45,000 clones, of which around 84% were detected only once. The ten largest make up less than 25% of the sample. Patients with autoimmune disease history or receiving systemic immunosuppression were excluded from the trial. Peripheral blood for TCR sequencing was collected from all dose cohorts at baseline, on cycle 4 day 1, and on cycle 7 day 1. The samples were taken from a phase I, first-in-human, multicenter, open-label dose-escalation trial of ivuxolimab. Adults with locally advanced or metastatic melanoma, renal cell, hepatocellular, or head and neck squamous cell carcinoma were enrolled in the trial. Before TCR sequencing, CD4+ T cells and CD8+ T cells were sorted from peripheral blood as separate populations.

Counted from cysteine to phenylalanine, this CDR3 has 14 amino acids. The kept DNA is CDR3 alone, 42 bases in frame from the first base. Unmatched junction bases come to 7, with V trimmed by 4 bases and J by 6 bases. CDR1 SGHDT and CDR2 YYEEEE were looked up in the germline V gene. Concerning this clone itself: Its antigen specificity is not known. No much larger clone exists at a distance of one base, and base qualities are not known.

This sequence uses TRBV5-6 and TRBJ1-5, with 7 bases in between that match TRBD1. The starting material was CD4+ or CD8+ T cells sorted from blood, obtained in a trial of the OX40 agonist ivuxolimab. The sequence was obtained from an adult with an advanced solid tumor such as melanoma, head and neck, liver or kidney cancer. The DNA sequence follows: TGTGCCAGCAGCCGGACAGGTGTTCGTCAGCCCCAGCATTTT. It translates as CASSRTGVRQPQHF.